Sequencing of this TCR beta chain was carried out in a study of blood T cells in healthy people across ages. Findings and limits, study-wide: Long-lived donors carried more naive CD4+ cells and greater diversity than aged donors.

A second PCR, run for roughly 7 to 12 cycles, used a sample-barcoded 5' primer plus a J-beta primer mix. Each TCR beta cDNA got a 12-nucleotide random molecular identifier. TCRdb re-called the 5' RACE reads through MiXCR, storing one row per CDR3 protein. The top ten hold 20% to 30% of the sample, which has hundreds of thousands of distinct CDR3 sequences, 56% seen once. Comments on this clonotype: Its antigen is unidentified.

This CDR3 is 14 amino acids long. V was cut by 5 bases and J by 4 bases, with 15 bases left in between. In germline, CDR1 is SEHNR, CDR2 FQNEAQ (reference sequence). The chain couples TRBV7-9 to TRBJ2-7; D possibly corresponds to TRBD1 (6 bases). The receptor was isolated from a man aged 40-55 years in good health. The sequencing sample was made of blood. CDR3 sequence: CASSVSGRGYEQYF. The DNA for the CDR3 is TGTGCCAGCAGCGTATCCGGCAGGGGTTACGAGCAGTACTTC.